This passage covers 8 T cell receptor beta chains from one sample sequenced in a study of PD-1 blockade in mismatch repair-deficient tumors. The data were produced by immunoSEQ multiplex PCR, yet TCRdb's version contains in-frame clones alone and is incomplete. Of approximately 80,000 clones in the sample, roughly 80% are singletons; the top ten hold roughly 5.5%. The specimen comprised peripheral blood, sampled 44 weeks after starting pembrolizumab. Source of these receptors: an adult with mismatch repair-deficient cancer.

The chain has TRBV5-1 and TRBJ1-1; no clear D gene. V was clipped by 5 bases and J by 0 bases, with 14 bases between them. Germline values: CDR1 SGHRS, CDR2 YFSETQ. This CDR3 has 15 amino acids. CDR3 DNA: TGCGCCAGCAGTCAAGGCAGCTATGTGAACACTGAAGCTTTCTTT. It codes for CASSQGSYVNTEAFF.

The chain joins TRBV9 to TRBJ1-1, with a tentative D call TRBD1 (5 bases). Trimming stripped 4 bases from V and 1 base from J, with 20 bases between. The length of the CDR3 is 17 residues. Germline CDR1 is SGDLS and CDR2 is YYNGEE. This CDR3 is CASSPGEGLSTNTEAFF. In DNA, the CDR3 is TGTGCCAGCAGCCCTGGAGAGGGGCTTTCCACGAACACTGAAGCTTTCTTT.

The chain employs TRBV11-2 and TRBJ2-5; TRBD2 aligns across 12 bases. CDR1 is SGHAT and CDR2 is FQNNGV in the germline V gene. The CDR3 has 15 residues. J lost 4 bases, V lost 3 bases, and 3 bases had no gene match. In nucleotides, the CDR3 is TGTGCCAGCAGCTTGACTAGCGGGAGAGCAGAGACCCAGTACTTC. It yields the protein CASSLTSGRAETQYF.

The V call is TRBV11-2, the J call TRBJ2-3; TRBD2 aligns across 10 bases. The CDR3 has 16 amino acids. With V trimmed by 3 bases and J by 4 bases, 7 bases remained unmatched. The V gene's germline CDR1 is SGHAT and CDR2 FQNNGV. CDR3 protein: CASSLVSGRSPDTQYF. The CDR3 DNA is TGTGCCAGCAGCTTGGTTAGCGGGAGGTCCCCAGATACGCAGTATTTT.

In its sample, this clone was seen a few times. The chain links TRBV6-1 to TRBJ1-5; D unclear. The CDR3 totals 14 residues. Germline CDR1 reads MNHNS; CDR2 reads SASEGT. Trimming removed 6 bases from V and 1 base from J, with 10 bases in between. CDR3 sequence: CASREVESNQPQHF. CDR3 bases: TGTGCCAGCAGAGAGGTAGAGAGCAATCAGCCCCAGCATTTT.

The CDR3 DNA is TGCGCCAGCAGCTTGCGACAGCTAATCACCCCATCTTCTTCATTCACCCAGTACTTC. Its protein is CASSLRQLITPSSSFTQYF. This chain joins TRBV5-1 and TRBJ2-5; possible D gene TRBD1, 5 bases. From germline, CDR1 is SGHRS and CDR2 YFSETQ. CDR3 length: 19 amino acids. V lost 1 base to trimming and J lost 8 bases, with 30 bases between them. Looking up the rest from reference TRBV5-1 and TRBJ2-5 gives the full variable domain: KAGVTQTPRYLIKTRGQQVTLSCSPISGHRSVSWYQQTPGQGLQFLFEYFSETQRNKGNFPGRFSGRQFSNSRSEMNVSTLELGDSALYLCASSLRQLITPSSSFTQYFGPGTRLLVL.

In nucleotides, the CDR3 is TGTGCCAGCAGCTTTTCCGCAGGGGGTTACGAGCAGTACTTC. Translation gives CASSFSAGGYEQYF. The chain combines TRBV11-2 with TRBJ2-7, with 7 nucleotides matching TRBD1. Germline values: CDR1 SGHAT, CDR2 FQNNGV. The V segment lost 3 bases and the J segment 4 bases; nucleotides outside the gene matches: 6. The CDR3 contains 14 residues.

The V gene is TRBV6-5, the J gene TRBJ1-4; D may be TRBD1 (6 bases). V was trimmed by 2 bases and J by 5 bases, leaving 9 bases between them. Germline V gives CDR1 MNHEY, CDR2 SVGAGI. CDR3 length equals 14 residues. The CDR3 bases are TGTGCCAGCAGTTACGAGGGGGGAAATGAAAAACTGTTTTTT. Translation: CASSYEGGNEKLFF.